This T cell receptor beta chain was identified during a study of T cells after yellow fever vaccination. Notes on the study in general: Post-booster reappearance was seen for most primary-vaccination clones (roughly 97% CD4, around 88% CD8). Shared CD4/CD8 clonotypes were a small share, likely from convergent recombination. From the bulk population, abundant clonotypes could contaminate and appear within FACS-sorted repertoires.

Only a few counts were recorded for this clonotype. What it recognizes is unknown. CDR1 and CDR2 (germline): DFQATT, SNEGSKA (reference sequence). Deletions cut 3 bases from V and 5 bases from J, with 8 bases between. The CDR3 has 12 residues. Universal primer sites and UMIs were introduced during 5'RACE template-switching synthesis of TCR cDNA. MiXCR, run by TCRdb on the 5' RACE reads, gives a single entry per CDR3 protein. The sample includes around 590,000 distinct CDR3 sequences, roughly an eighth of them seen just once. The receptor comes from a man aged 25 to 45 who received the YFV17D yellow fever vaccine. The sample was PBMCs, taken on the day of the yellow fever booster vaccination. J is TRBJ1-5 and V is TRBV20-1, with D unclear. This CDR3 is CSASEGDQPQHF. The DNA for the CDR3 is TGCAGTGCTAGTGAGGGAGATCAGCCCCAGCATTTT.